The 6 T cell receptor beta chains reported below all come from one sample, sequenced in a study of control samples from healthy donors and cancer patients. Sequenced by immunoSEQ multiplex PCR; TCRdb stores in-frame clones only, minus some. The sample yields tens of thousands of clones, 70% to 90% seen once. The sequencing sample was made of PBMCs. The receptor source for this set is a woman aged 60-75 years with head and neck cancer.

This clone occurred a few times. This rearrangement joins TRBV19 to TRBJ1-6; D uncertain. Germline V gene lookup returns CDR1 LNHDA and CDR2 SQIVND (reference sequence). V lost 9 bases to trimming and J lost 9 bases, with 18 bases between them. The CDR3 runs to 14 residues. As DNA, the CDR3 is TGTGCCAGCAACCGGGCGGATTGGGCTTCACCCCTCCACTTT. This codes for CASNRADWASPLHF.

As DNA, the CDR3 is TGTGCCAGCAGTTATAGGGGGCTAGGTCAGCCCCAGCATTTT. This translates into CASSYRGLGQPQHF. V is TRBV6-5 and J is TRBJ1-5; 7 positions agree with TRBD1. After removal of 3 bases from V and 6 bases from J, the junction contained 5 bases not matched to a gene. The CDR3 totals 14 residues. Germline CDR1 and CDR2: MNHEY and SVGAGI.

The V and J genes are TRBV27 and TRBJ2-1; 14 positions agree with TRBD2. J gave up 5 bases and V 4 bases, and 4 bases lay outside the gene matches. The CDR3 loop spans 16 amino acids. Germline V gene data show CDR1 as MNHEY and CDR2 as SMNVEV (reference sequence). DNA of the CDR3: TGTGCCAGCAGTTCTTTGGGACTAGCGGGAGACAATGAGCAGTTCTTC. Its protein is CASSSLGLAGDNEQFF.

The rearrangement uses TRBV5-4 and TRBJ2-1, with 7 bases aligning to TRBD1. The CDR3 length is 12 residues. Germline V gene lookup returns CDR1 SGHNT and CDR2 YYREEE (reference sequence). Trimming removed 1 base from V and 14 bases from J; junction bases left unmatched: 6. The CDR3 DNA is TGTGCCAGCAGCTTGACCAGGGGGAGAAAGTTCTTC. This encodes CASSLTRGRKFF. The entire variable domain, with the rest obtained from reference TRBV5-4 and TRBJ2-1, is as follows: ETGVTQSPTHLIKTRGQQVTLRCSSQSGHNTVSWYQQALGQGPQFIFQYYREEENGRGNFPPRFSGLQFPNYSSELNVNALELDDSALYLCASSLTRGRKFFGPGTRLTVL.

The chain uses TRBV2 and TRBJ2-2; 7 positions agree with TRBD2. From germline, CDR1 is SNHLY and CDR2 FYNNEI. The CDR3 is 17 residues long. The V gene end was trimmed by 4 bases and the J gene end by 7 bases; junction bases not matched to a gene: 15. The CDR3 region has the DNA TGTGCCAGCAGTGGTGGCGGAGGGAGCGGGAAGGTCGGGGAGCTGTTTTTT. Its translation: CASSGGGGSGKVGELFF.

This clone came up once. This sequence joins TRBV7-3 and TRBJ1-1; perhaps TRBD1 as D (5 bases). The CDR3 has 14 amino acids. V was pared by 5 bases and J by 6 bases, with 16 bases between. Looked up from germline, CDR1 is SGHTA and CDR2 is FQGTGA. The CDR3 DNA reads TGTGCCAGCAGCCCCTCAGGGAGTAGCGCTGAAGCTTTCTTT. It encodes CASSPSGSSAEAFF. Drawing the rest from reference TRBV7-3 and TRBJ1-1, the complete variable domain is GAGVSQTPSNKVTEKGKYVELRCDPISGHTALYWYRQSLGQGPEFLIYFQGTGAADDSGLPNDRFFAVRPEGSVSTLKIQRTERGDSAVYLCASSPSGSSAEAFFGQGTRLTVV.